This T cell receptor (beta chain) was recorded in a study of T cells after posttransplantation cyclophosphamide. The germline V gene encodes CDR1 SEHNR and CDR2 FQNEAQ (reference sequence). Trimming shortened V by 1 base and J by 8 bases, and 14 bases separated the two germline ends. CDR3 length equals 14 residues. The data were produced by immunoSEQ multiplex PCR, yet TCRdb's version contains in-frame clones alone and is incomplete. The sample lists around 13,000 clones, about 80% seen once, with about 0.78% in the top ten. The V call is TRBV7-9, the J call TRBJ1-2, with D possibly TRBD1 on 6 matching bases. This TCR was sampled from a man aged 50 to 59 in good health, CMV-negative, and a related stem cell transplant donor. Material: memory CD4+ T cells sorted from PBMCs. The CDR3 DNA follows: TGTGCCAGCAGCTTAGACCACAGGGTGGAAGGCTACACCTTC. It codes for CASSLDHRVEGYTF.